This T cell receptor beta chain was observed in a study of cytomegalovirus exposure and HLA in healthy donors. PCR involved 60 Vbeta and 13 Jbeta primers. How the authors handled the data: In a later analysis, of 79 million or so unique beta chains, about 12 million appeared in at least two donors. The protocol was immunoSEQ multiplex PCR, while the TCRdb copy is restricted to in-frame clones and leaves out a portion. V and J calls and clone size are as listed in that table; D and trimming were resolved from the DNA. The sample gives tens of thousands of clones, about 87% of which show up once; approximately 3% is in the top ten. The CDR3 sequence is 15 residues long. Germline CDR1 and CDR2: SGHVS and FQNEAQ. Losses at the gene ends were 6 bases for V and 8 bases for J; bases not matched to a gene: 9.

Sequencing was carried out using PBMCs. J is TRBJ1-4 and V is TRBV7-8, with 10 bases fitting TRBD1. The sequence came from a boy aged 5-17 years in good health and CMV-seronegative. CDR3 sequence (DNA): TGTGCCAGCAGTCGAGGGACAGGGGCAAGCGAAAAACTGTTTTTT. It yields the protein CASSRGTGASEKLFF.